This entry lists 27 T cell receptor beta chains sequenced from one sample in a study of cytomegalovirus exposure and HLA in healthy donors listed by TCRdb under 2017. The library was made by the immunoSEQ multiplex PCR assay. Held by TCRdb, this immuneACCESS table contains in-frame sequences only and omits some clones. Under half of the omission traces to an unresolved V gene where checked; the cause of the rest is unknown. Within this sample are a few hundred thousand clones, with about 90% of them counted one time only. Together, the top ten hold about 0.36% of the sample. The material sequenced was PBMCs. These receptors were collected from a woman aged 18-29 years in good health and CMV-seronegative.

The chain has TRBV7-9 and TRBJ2-5; 11 bases agree with TRBD2. V lost 5 bases, J lost 2 bases, and 13 bases stayed unmatched. This CDR3 spans 18 amino acids. Germline CDR1 reads SEHNR; CDR2 reads FQNEAQ (reference sequence). The CDR3 reads CASSTLAGGYTRQETQYF. In nucleotides, the CDR3 is TGTGCCAGCAGCACCCTAGCGGGGGGCTACACGCGACAAGAGACCCAGTACTTC. Based on the CDR3 plus reference TRBV7-9 and TRBJ2-5, the full variable domain is DTGVSQNPRHKITKRGQNVTFRCDPISEHNRLYWYRQTLGQGPEFLTYFQNEAQLEKSRLLSDRFSAERPKGSFSTLEIQRTEQGDSAMYLCASSTLAGGYTRQETQYFGPGTRLLVL.

The rearrangement uses TRBV7-9 and TRBJ2-3, with 11 bases matching TRBD2. This CDR3 is built from 16 residues. J lost 6 bases, V lost 5 bases, and 10 bases had no gene match. The V gene's germline CDR1 is SEHNR and CDR2 FQNEAQ (reference sequence). CDR3: CASSPILAGVLDTQYF. As DNA, the CDR3 is TGTGCCAGCAGCCCAATACTAGCGGGGGTTTTGGATACGCAGTATTTT.

CDR3 in DNA: TGTGCCAGCTCCACCTCTGACCCGGGGACACAAGAGACCCAGTACTTC. It specifies CASSTSDPGTQETQYF. The chain combines TRBV18 with TRBJ2-5; tentative D call: TRBD1 (6 bases). CDR3 size: 16 residues. V dropped 6 bases and J dropped 2 bases, with 19 bases sitting between them. In germline, CDR1 is KGHSH, CDR2 LQKENI.

The count of this clone is one. The rearrangement joins TRBV5-1 to TRBJ2-3, with 8 positions matching TRBD2. The trim removed 0 bases at V and 0 bases at J, leaving 12 bases unmatched. The length of the CDR3 is 19 residues. Germline assignment: CDR1 SGHRS and CDR2 YFSETQ. Here the CDR3 reads CASSLAGGREAPSTDTQYF. CDR3 nucleotides: TGCGCCAGCAGCTTGGCCGGGGGGCGGGAGGCCCCTAGCACAGATACGCAGTATTTT. The whole variable domain, remainder taken from reference TRBV5-1 and TRBJ2-3, is KAGVTQTPRYLIKTRGQQVTLSCSPISGHRSVSWYQQTPGQGLQFLFEYFSETQRNKGNFPGRFSGRQFSNSRSEMNVSTLELGDSALYLCASSLAGGREAPSTDTQYFGPGTRLTVL.

V usage is TRBV7-2 and J usage is TRBJ1-5; 7 positions match TRBD1. V was clipped by 4 bases and J by 7 bases; unmatched bases: 13. This CDR3 contains 16 residues. Per germline, CDR1 SGHTA and CDR2 FQGNSA. CDR3 DNA sequence: TGTGCCAGCAGCTCAACCCTAGGGGGCGCACGACAGCCCCAGCATTTT. It encodes CASSSTLGGARQPQHF.

The chain links TRBV2 to TRBJ1-5; 9 positions agree with TRBD1. The V gene end was trimmed by 1 base and the J gene end by 4 bases; junction bases not matched to a gene: 2. This CDR3 is built from 15 residues. Germline V gives CDR1 SNHLY, CDR2 FYNNEI. This CDR3 reads CASSEDRGPNQPQHF. The CDR3, as DNA: TGTGCCAGCAGTGAAGACAGGGGGCCTAATCAGCCCCAGCATTTT.

The chain has TRBV7-2 and TRBJ1-1; 9 nucleotides line up with TRBD1. Germline V lookup: CDR1 SGHTA, CDR2 FQGNSA. The V and J ends lost 4 bases and 4 bases, in that order; junction bases with no gene match: 4. The CDR3 length is 14 residues. CDR3 bases: TGTGCCAGCAGCTGGACAGGGGCAACCACTGAAGCTTTCTTT. Encoded protein: CASSWTGATTEAFF.

The chain has TRBV7-9 and TRBJ2-7, with D possibly being TRBD1 (6 bases). V gave up 4 bases and J gave up 3 bases, with 13 bases separating them. Germline V gene sequence: CDR1 SEHNR, CDR2 FQNEAQ (reference sequence). CDR3 size: 14 residues. CDR3 protein: CASSSRDNGYEQYF. The CDR3 DNA reads TGTGCCAGCAGCTCCCGGGACAACGGCTACGAGCAGTACTTC.

The V gene is TRBV5-4, the J gene TRBJ2-5, with D possibly being TRBD1 (6 bases). Looked up from germline, CDR1 is SGHNT and CDR2 is YYREEE (reference sequence). V shed 4 bases and J shed 2 bases, with 9 bases lying between them. The CDR3 is made up of 13 amino acids. CDR3 coding DNA: TGTGCCAGCAGCCCGGACAGTCAAGAGACCCAGTACTTC. Translated, it gives CASSPDSQETQYF.

This chain links TRBV2 with TRBJ1-1; a possible D gene is TRBD1 (5 bases). Germline CDR1 is SNHLY and CDR2 is FYNNEI. The CDR3 has 15 residues. V was shortened by 2 bases and J by 11 bases, with 21 bases between the two germline ends. For the CDR3, the DNA is TGTGCCAGCAGTGAAAGAGCACCCACAGGTGGGTTCGCTTTCTTT. Its translation: CASSERAPTGGFAFF.

The chain has TRBV5-6 and TRBJ1-4; 11 bases are shared with TRBD1. Trimming removed 0 bases from V and 11 bases from J; junction bases left unmatched: 9. The CDR3 is made up of 16 amino acids. The germline V gene has CDR1 SGHDT and CDR2 YYEEEE. The DNA of the CDR3 is TGTGCCAGCAGCTTGGGTGTCGGGACAGGGGGAAGCAAACTGTTTTTT. Encoded protein: CASSLGVGTGGSKLFF.

This chain connects TRBV5-4 to TRBJ1-6; TRBD1 agrees at 7 bases. This CDR3 contains 13 residues. Germline V gene sequence: CDR1 SGHNT, CDR2 YYREEE (reference sequence). Unmatched junction bases numbered 5, after V lost 4 bases and J lost 10 bases. The CDR3 loop reads CASSQGVGSPLHF. The CDR3 region has the DNA TGTGCCAGCAGCCAGGGGGTCGGCTCACCCCTCCACTTT. Filled out from reference TRBV5-4 and TRBJ1-6, the complete variable domain reads ETGVTQSPTHLIKTRGQQVTLRCSSQSGHNTVSWYQQALGQGPQFIFQYYREEENGRGNFPPRFSGLQFPNYSSELNVNALELDDSALYLCASSQGVGSPLHFGNGTRLTVT.

The V call is TRBV27, the J call TRBJ1-2; D remains unclear. V dropped 2 bases and J dropped 0 bases, with 10 bases sitting between them. Germline CDR1 and CDR2: MNHEY and SMNVEV (reference sequence). This CDR3 spans 15 amino acids. CDR3 amino acids: CASSLSLGTNYGYTF. The CDR3, as DNA: TGTGCCAGCAGTTTAAGTCTTGGCACTAACTATGGCTACACCTTC.

This sequence joins TRBV4-1 and TRBJ2-2; 8 bases match TRBD1. There are 18 residues in the CDR3. V lost 7 bases to trimming and J lost 4 bases; unmatched junction nucleotides: 17. Germline values: CDR1 MGHRA, CDR2 YSYEKL. In nucleotides, the CDR3 is TGCGCCAGCACCTTGATGTACACAGGGGGTTCGGGCACCGGGGAGCTGTTTTTT. This encodes CASTLMYTGGSGTGELFF.

V and J are TRBV4-3 and TRBJ2-2; D unresolved. Per the germline V gene, CDR1 is LGHNA and CDR2 is YSLEER. The V end lost 0 bases, the J end lost 1 base, and 6 bases lay between the germline ends. The CDR3 is 15 amino acids. CDR3 region: CASSQDLRNTGELFF. The CDR3 coding sequence is TGCGCCAGCAGCCAAGACCTACGGAACACCGGGGAGCTGTTTTTT.

In its sample, this clone was seen a few times. The chain recombines TRBV1 with TRBJ1-5. TRBV1 is designated a pseudogene. This CDR3 contains 13 residues. The CDR3 here is CTSSQISYQPQHF. The CDR3 DNA sequence: TGCACCAGCAGCCAGATTAGTTATCAGCCCCAGCATTTT.

The chain combines TRBV4-1 with TRBJ2-5; 9 bases are a match to TRBD2. J lost 2 bases, V lost 4 bases, and 8 bases had no gene match. CDR1 is MGHRA, CDR2 YSYEKL, per germline. There are 16 residues in the CDR3. The CDR3 region has the DNA TGCGCCAGCAGCCCTCGATTAGCGGGGGAACAAGAGACCCAGTACTTC. Residues: CASSPRLAGEQETQYF.

The chain combines TRBV5-1 with TRBJ1-1; 8 bases map to TRBD1. The CDR3 totals 14 residues. V trimming: 0 bases; J trimming: 8 bases; junction bases outside the gene matches: 6. CDR1 and CDR2 (germline): SGHRS, YFSETQ. In DNA, the CDR3 is TGCGCCAGCAGCTTGGACAGGGGGAAATTAGAAGCTTTCTTT. Amino acids: CASSLDRGKLEAFF.

J is TRBJ2-6 and V is TRBV4-1; D is unresolved. The CDR3 totals 18 residues. Trimming shortened V by 1 base and J by 0 bases, and 13 bases separated the two germline ends. Germline-derived CDR1 and CDR2 are MGHRA and YSYEKL. The CDR3 DNA follows: TGCGCCAGCAGCCAAGGGCAGTTTCGTCACTCTGGGGCCAACGTCCTGACTTTC. This sequence encodes CASSQGQFRHSGANVLTF.

V is TRBV10-2 and J is TRBJ1-1; 11 nucleotides match TRBD1. From germline, CDR1 is WSHSY and CDR2 SAAADI. CDR3 length: 15 residues. The junction had 5 bases not matched to a gene; V was cut back by 6 bases and J by 2 bases. The CDR3 loop is CASSPRTGGNTEAFF. CDR3 DNA: TGCGCCAGCAGCCCAAGGACAGGGGGCAACACTGAAGCTTTCTTT.

The J gene is TRBJ1-2, the V gene TRBV19, with D possibly being TRBD1 (6 bases). The V gene lost 10 bases and the J gene lost 0 bases, with 18 bases spanning the gap. The CDR3 runs 15 residues. Per germline, CDR1 LNHDA and CDR2 SQIVND (reference sequence). The CDR3 protein is CATTTTGLPNYGYTF. The DNA of the CDR3 is TGTGCCACCACTACAACAGGGTTACCTAACTATGGCTACACCTTC.

The chain couples TRBV23-1 to TRBJ2-7, with D maybe TRBD1 (6 bases). TRBV23-1 is filed as an ORF, its function uncertain. V was clipped by 3 bases and J by 4 bases, with 19 bases between them. The CDR3 extends over 16 amino acids. The CDR3 bases are TGCGCCAGCAGTCAGTTCGGACAGCAGAGGAGGTACGAGCAGTACTTC. This gives the protein CASSQFGQQRRYEQYF.

The chain combines TRBV18 with TRBJ2-1; 8 bases agree with TRBD1. CDR3 length equals 16 residues. Germline V gives CDR1 KGHSH, CDR2 LQKENI. V shed 6 bases, J shed 0 bases, and the junction held 7 bases outside the gene matches. The DNA of the CDR3 is TGTGCCAGCTCGCAGGGGACAGGTAGCTCCTACAATGAGCAGTTCTTC. It codes for CASSQGTGSSYNEQFF.

The genes are TRBV5-6 and TRBJ2-7; 8 bases are a match to TRBD1. With 0 bases clipped from V and 5 bases from J, the junction kept 10 bases outside the gene matches. The V gene's germline CDR1 is SGHDT and CDR2 YYEEEE. The CDR3 loop spans 16 amino acids. The CDR3 nucleotides are TGTGCCAGCAGCTTGGCCTACTACGCAGGGGGCGACGAGCAGTACTTC. It translates to CASSLAYYAGGDEQYF.

J is TRBJ2-1 and V is TRBV10-3; D is possibly TRBD2 (7 bases). Trimming removed 0 bases from V and 2 bases from J, with 20 bases in between. CDR3 length equals 19 residues. Germline V gene sequence: CDR1 ENHRY, CDR2 SYGVKD. The CDR3 nucleotides are TGTGCCATCAGTGAGTCGACCTCAGTGGGGGGGGGCCCCTACAATGAGCAGTTCTTC. Its translation is CAISESTSVGGGPYNEQFF.

V and J are TRBV7-2 and TRBJ1-1; D ambiguous. This CDR3 has 17 residues. V lost 3 bases and J lost 0, with 17 bases in between. CDR1 and CDR2 (germline): SGHTA, FQGNSA. As DNA, the CDR3 is TGTGCCAGCAGCTTTCGGAAGAAGACTCACATGAACACTGAAGCTTTCTTT. Amino acid sequence: CASSFRKKTHMNTEAFF.

The J gene is TRBJ2-2, the V gene TRBV2, with 7 bases fitting TRBD2. This CDR3 has 17 residues. From germline, CDR1 is SNHLY and CDR2 FYNNEI. The J segment lost 1 base and the V segment lost 5 bases, leaving 10 bases of the junction unmatched. CDR3: CASSRGAGVMNTGELFF. The CDR3 coding sequence is TGTGCCAGCAGTAGAGGGGCGGGGGTCATGAACACCGGGGAGCTGTTTTTT.